The 24 T cell receptor beta chains below come from one sample, sequenced in a study of PD-L1 blockade in urothelial cancer. Here immunoSEQ multiplex PCR was the method, and the copy in TCRdb shows in-frame clones only, minus some. The sample includes roughly 100,000 clones, more than 80% of them seen just once. Described time point: pretreatment peripheral blood. Source: PBMCs, taken around atezolizumab (anti-PD-L1) treatment. The receptors were sampled from a woman of 80 years or more with urothelial cancer.

The V call is TRBV5-1, the J call TRBJ2-7; D is uncertain. V shed 4 bases and J shed 1 base, with 15 bases lying between them. Germline V gene data show CDR1 as SGHRS and CDR2 as YFSETQ. The CDR3 length is 15 residues. CDR3: CASSPDEAASYEQYF. The CDR3 coding sequence is TGCGCCAGCAGCCCCGACGAGGCAGCGTCCTACGAGCAGTACTTC.

The genes are TRBV7-9 and TRBJ1-1; 7 nucleotides align to TRBD1. The CDR3 runs to 14 residues. V lost 5 bases, J lost 4 bases, and 7 bases stayed unmatched. Germline assignment: CDR1 SEHNR and CDR2 FQNEAQ (reference sequence). The CDR3 region has the DNA TGTGCCAGCAGCCCGACAGGGCGGGGCACTGAAGCTTTCTTT. As protein: CASSPTGRGTEAFF.

The J gene is TRBJ1-1, the V gene TRBV30; D unclear. The CDR3 is 14 amino acids. Germline assignment: CDR1 GTSNPN and CDR2 SVGIG (reference sequence). Trimming took off 4 bases at V and 0 bases at J, with 12 bases between the two ends. The CDR3 bases are TGTGCCTGGACCCTCACGGGTGTGAACACTGAAGCTTTCTTT. Translation gives CAWTLTGVNTEAFF.

The chain uses TRBV7-2 and TRBJ1-5; 8 nucleotides line up with TRBD1. Germline V lookup: CDR1 SGHTA, CDR2 FQGNSA. The CDR3 totals 15 residues. Losses at the gene ends were 5 bases for V and 2 bases for J; bases not matched to a gene: 5. The CDR3 is CASSRQGAGNQPQHF. The CDR3 DNA reads as TGTGCCAGCAGCCGCCAGGGGGCTGGCAATCAGCCCCAGCATTTT.

The rearrangement uses TRBV6-8 and TRBJ2-1; 8 bases map to TRBD1. The germline CDR1 and CDR2 sequences are MNHGY and SAAAGT. Germline trimming cut 6 bases from V and 4 bases from J; bases unmatched to any gene: 2. This CDR3 is 13 amino acids long. The CDR3 DNA follows: TGTGCCAGCAGGCGACAGGGGTACAATGAGCAGTTCTTC. Protein: CASRRQGYNEQFF.

The CDR3 bases are TGTGCCAGCAGTGTCCCGGGACTAGCGGGAGTGAACGAGCAGTACTTC. It codes for CASSVPGLAGVNEQYF. The chain joins TRBV2 to TRBJ2-7, with TRBD2 identical over 14 bases. This CDR3 has 16 amino acids. Trimming at V came to 4 bases and at J to 5 bases, leaving 7 bases not matched to a gene. Germline V gene data show CDR1 as SNHLY and CDR2 as FYNNEI.

In this sample, this clone turned up a few times. The chain combines TRBV19 with TRBJ2-7; the match to TRBD1 covers 8 bases. This CDR3 region has 14 residues. Looked up from germline, CDR1 is LNHDA and CDR2 is SQIVND (reference sequence). Germline trimming cut 4 bases from V and 0 bases from J; bases unmatched to any gene: 2. This CDR3 is CASSTDRASYEQYF. The CDR3, as DNA: TGTGCCAGTAGTACGGACAGGGCCTCCTACGAGCAGTACTTC.

V usage is TRBV2 and J usage is TRBJ2-1, with TRBD1 matching over 8 bases. V gave up 6 bases and J gave up 4 bases; unmatched junction bases: 8. The CDR3 contains 15 residues. Germline assignment: CDR1 SNHLY and CDR2 FYNNEI. The CDR3 nucleotides read TGTGCCAGCAGCCCCCGGACAGGGTCATACAATGAGCAGTTCTTC. This encodes CASSPRTGSYNEQFF.

The V and J genes are TRBV4-1 and TRBJ2-7; perhaps TRBD1 as D (6 bases). The CDR3 has 13 amino acids. Germline loops: CDR1 MGHRA, CDR2 YSYEKL. Trimming cost V 3 bases and J 4 bases, with 10 bases left between them. CDR3 sequence (DNA): TGCGCCAGCAGCCACGAGACAGGTTACGAGCAGTACTTC. Protein sequence: CASSHETGYEQYF.

The chain has TRBV28 and TRBJ2-7; the D gene is possibly TRBD2 (6 bases). Germline V gene data show CDR1 as MDHEN and CDR2 as SYDVKM. CDR3 length: 12 residues. Trimming pared 7 bases from V and 3 bases from J, leaving 10 bases between. The CDR3 loop reads CASNSGGYEQYF. For the CDR3, the DNA is TGTGCCAGCAATTCCGGGGGCTACGAGCAGTACTTC.

The V gene is TRBV28, the J gene TRBJ2-6, with TRBD2 identical over 11 bases. V shed 9 bases, J shed 3 bases, and the junction held 4 bases outside the gene matches. CDR3 length: 15 amino acids. Germline V CDR1 and CDR2: MDHEN, SYDVKM. The CDR3 loop reads CASLAGGSGANVLTF. CDR3 coding DNA: TGTGCCAGTCTAGCGGGAGGCAGTGGGGCCAACGTCCTGACTTTC.

V gene TRBV5-1 combines with J gene TRBJ2-1, with TRBD1 identical over 7 bases. Per the germline V gene, CDR1 is SGHRS and CDR2 is YFSETQ. The V and J ends lost 0 bases and 5 bases, in that order; junction bases with no gene match: 5. This CDR3 contains 15 residues. DNA of the CDR3: TGCGCCAGCAGCTTGGCCCGGACAGGCCACAATGAGCAGTTCTTC. It is translated as CASSLARTGHNEQFF.

This CDR3 is CSAESPGAPGGYTF. The CDR3 DNA reads TGCAGCGCCGAGTCCCCAGGGGCGCCCGGCGGCTACACCTTC. The chain couples TRBV29-1 to TRBJ1-2; D possibly corresponds to TRBD1 (6 bases). V was trimmed by 7 bases and J by 8 bases, leaving 23 bases between them. The germline V gene has CDR1 SQVTM and CDR2 ANQGSEA. The length of the CDR3 is 14 residues.

The rearrangement joins TRBV6-1 to TRBJ2-5, with 10 positions matching TRBD2. CDR3 size: 15 residues. Germline CDR1 and CDR2: MNHNS and SASEGT. V dropped 6 bases and J dropped 2; count of bases not matched to a gene: 6. The CDR3 coding sequence is TGTGCCAGCAGGACCGGGACTAGCGTTCAAGAGACCCAGTACTTC. This gives the protein CASRTGTSVQETQYF.

The chain employs TRBV19 and TRBJ1-5; D might be TRBD1 (6 bases). CDR3 length: 15 residues. Germline CDR1 LNHDA, CDR2 SQIVND (reference sequence). Trimming took 6 bases from V and 1 from J, leaving 13 bases between them. As DNA, the CDR3 is TGTGCCAGTAGCCCCGGGGGGGCGAGCAATCAGCCCCAGCATTTT. This encodes CASSPGGASNQPQHF. The full variable domain, in which reference TRBV19 and TRBJ1-5 provide the parts outside the CDR3, is DGGITQSPKYLFRKEGQNVTLSCEQNLNHDAMYWYRQDPGQGLRLIYYSQIVNDFQKGDIAEGYSVSREKKESFPLTVTSAQKNPTAFYLCASSPGGASNQPQHFGDGTRLSIL.

The chain couples TRBV15 to TRBJ1-3; unclear D gene. V gave up 0 bases and J gave up 2 bases, with 8 bases separating them. The CDR3 contains 15 residues. Germline CDR1 reads LNHNV; CDR2 reads YYDKDF (reference sequence). DNA for the CDR3: TGTGCCACCAGCAGAGATCTCACTGCTGGAAACACCATATATTTT. It specifies CATSRDLTAGNTIYF.

This clone was counted a single time. The chain has TRBV10-3 and TRBJ2-7, with 9 bases aligning to TRBD2. V shed 0 bases and J 2 bases; nucleotides not matched to a gene: 5. The CDR3 spans 16 residues. CDR1 is ENHRY and CDR2 is SYGVKD in the germline V gene. The CDR3 nucleotides are TGTGCCATCAGTGAGTCGTTGCGGGAGGGCCCCTACGAGCAGTACTTC. Translating it yields CAISESLREGPYEQYF.

The chain couples TRBV7-3 to TRBJ2-1, with TRBD2 matching over 12 bases. Germline V CDR1 and CDR2: SGHTA, FQGTGA. J lost 6 bases, V lost 1 base, and 1 base had no gene match. The CDR3 loop spans 15 amino acids. Written as DNA, the CDR3 is TGTGCCAGCAGCTTAAGACTAGCGGGGGTCAATGAGCAGTTCTTC. Protein: CASSLRLAGVNEQFF.

The chain is built from TRBV19 and TRBJ2-1, with 10 positions matching TRBD1. The germline V gene has CDR1 LNHDA and CDR2 SQIVND (reference sequence). Trimming removed 4 bases from V and 7 bases from J; junction bases left unmatched: 16. CDR3 length equals 18 residues. DNA for the CDR3: TGTGCCAGTAGTAGGGGCCGGAGACAGGGGGCCGGGACGAATGAGCAGTTCTTC. Translation: CASSRGRRQGAGTNEQFF.

The chain employs TRBV4-1 and TRBJ2-1; 12 bases line up with TRBD2. Germline assignment: CDR1 MGHRA and CDR2 YSYEKL. Germline trimming cut 2 bases from V and 9 bases from J; bases unmatched to any gene: 5. The CDR3 length is 15 residues. The CDR3, as DNA: TGCGCCAGCAGCCAAACTAGCGGGAGGCTCTTTGAGCAGTTCTTC. Residues: CASSQTSGRLFEQFF.

This clone was recorded only once. The V gene is TRBV28, the J gene TRBJ2-7; tentative D call: TRBD2 (5 bases). Germline CDR1 reads MDHEN; CDR2 reads SYDVKM. V lost 6 bases and J 2 bases, leaving 17 bases between the germline ends. The CDR3 is 15 amino acids. The CDR3 loop reads CASSPYWTGTYEQYF. Written as DNA, the CDR3 is TGTGCCAGCAGCCCATATTGGACGGGAACCTACGAGCAGTACTTC. Full variable domain (outside the CDR3, taken from reference TRBV28 and TRBJ2-7): DVKVTQSSRYLVKRTGEKVFLECVQDMDHENMFWYRQDPGLGLRLIYFSYDVKMKEKGDIPEGYSVSREKKERFSLILESASTNQTSMYLCASSPYWTGTYEQYFGPGTRLTVT.

CDR3: CASSFAGATQETQYF. The CDR3 nucleotides read TGTGCCAGCAGTTTTGCAGGCGCCACGCAAGAGACCCAGTACTTC. The V call is TRBV27, the J call TRBJ2-5; D ambiguous. This CDR3 has 15 amino acids. From germline, CDR1 is MNHEY and CDR2 SMNVEV (reference sequence). The V end was cut by 3 bases, the J end by 2 bases, with 13 bases between.

The chain combines TRBV5-4 with TRBJ2-7; 8 nucleotides align to TRBD2. Germline V gene data show CDR1 as SGHNT and CDR2 as YYREEE (reference sequence). The CDR3 has 15 amino acids. The trim removed 0 bases at V and 7 bases at J, leaving 9 bases unmatched. CDR3 sequence (DNA): TGTGCCAGCAGCTTGGAAGCGGGAGAACCTCGAGAGCAGTACTTC. Its translation: CASSLEAGEPREQYF.

The genes are TRBV4-1 and TRBJ1-5; D uncertain. Deletions cut 5 bases from V and 0 bases from J, with 8 bases between. The germline CDR1 and CDR2 sequences are MGHRA and YSYEKL. The CDR3 contains 14 residues. The CDR3 region is CASSIGDSNQPQHF. The CDR3 coding sequence is TGCGCCAGCAGCATCGGGGATAGCAATCAGCCCCAGCATTTT.